Listed here are 18 T cell receptor beta chains from one sample, sequenced in a study of cytotoxic CD8 clonotypes in ibrutinib-treated CLL. TCRdb's copy holds only in-frame clones and misses some; the assay was immunoSEQ multiplex PCR. The data contain some 140,000 clones, 85% to 95% of them seen just once; the ten biggest clones take up about 10%. The source material was PBMCs, sampled after 12 months of ibrutinib treatment. All receptors come from a human donor with chronic lymphocytic leukemia.

To note about this clone: The limits of the CDR3 on the DNA are not certain, so only TCRdb's listed CDR3 is given. The genes are TRBV10-2 and TRBJ2-7; TRBD1 is the table's D call, not checked against the DNA. Germline-derived CDR1 and CDR2 are WSHSY and SAAADI. The CDR3 region is 14 residues in length, termini included. The CDR3 here is CASSSGQAFYEQYF.

This chain connects TRBV4-2 to TRBJ2-5; D may correspond to TRBD1 or TRBD2 (6 bases each). V was pared by 0 bases and J by 4 bases, with 12 bases between. This CDR3 is built from 15 residues. In germline, CDR1 is LGHNA, CDR2 YNFKEQ. The DNA for the CDR3 is TGTGCCAGCAGCCAAGAGGGGGCTAGCGCAGAGACCCAGTACTTC. Translating gives CASSQEGASAETQYF.

The chain joins TRBV11-1 to TRBJ1-5; 8 bases are a match to TRBD1. Looked up from germline, CDR1 is SGHAT and CDR2 is FQDESV (reference sequence). The trim removed 5 bases at V and 0 bases at J, leaving 6 bases unmatched. The CDR3 totals 16 residues. CDR3 sequence: CASSPTDRDSNQPQHF. The CDR3 DNA is TGTGCCAGCAGCCCCACGGACAGGGATAGCAATCAGCCCCAGCATTTT.

The J gene is TRBJ2-5, the V gene TRBV2; a possible D gene is TRBD2 (6 bases). The CDR3 sequence is 15 residues long. Trimming took off 6 bases at V and 2 bases at J, with 16 bases between the two ends. Per germline, CDR1 SNHLY and CDR2 FYNNEI. CDR3 loop: CASRSAGSPQETQYF. The CDR3 DNA is TGTGCCAGCAGGTCTGCGGGATCCCCACAAGAGACCCAGTACTTC.

This chain links TRBV4-1 with TRBJ2-1; D might be TRBD1 (6 bases). V lost 5 bases and J lost 8, with 16 bases in between. The CDR3 spans 14 residues. In germline, CDR1 is MGHRA, CDR2 YSYEKL. For the CDR3, the DNA is TGCGCCAGCAGCAAACAGGGTTTTTTGGATGAGCAGTTCTTC. As protein: CASSKQGFLDEQFF.

This clone was detected only once. The rearrangement joins TRBV7-9 to TRBJ1-1; D uncertain. V was clipped by 1 base and J by 4 bases, with 13 bases between them. The CDR3 spans 15 residues. The germline CDR1 and CDR2 sequences are SEHNR and FQNEAQ (reference sequence). In nucleotides, the CDR3 is TGTGCCAGCAGCTTAGTCGGGGAGGGTTCCACTGAAGCTTTCTTT. Translation gives CASSLVGEGSTEAFF.

The rearrangement joins TRBV28 to TRBJ1-2; no firm D call. Looked up from germline, CDR1 is MDHEN and CDR2 is SYDVKM. This CDR3 has 13 amino acids. Trimming left V 3 bases short and J 3 bases short, with 8 bases between. This CDR3 reads CASSLSRDYGYTF. The CDR3 nucleotides are TGTGCCAGCAGTTTGAGTAGGGACTATGGCTACACCTTC.

CDR3 protein: CASSQDISGLYNEQFF. CDR3 in DNA: TGCGCCAGCAGCCAAGATATCAGCGGGCTCTACAATGAGCAGTTCTTC. This chain joins TRBV4-3 and TRBJ2-1, with a tentative D call TRBD2 (6 bases). Germline values: CDR1 LGHNA, CDR2 YSLEER. CDR3 length: 16 residues. Trimming stripped 0 bases from V and 3 bases from J, with 12 bases between.

CDR3 residues: CASSLRGGRNEKLFF. CDR3 nucleotides: TGTGCCAGCAGTTTGAGGGGGGGAAGAAACGAAAAACTGTTTTTT. The chain is built from TRBV27 and TRBJ1-4; possibly TRBD1 for D (6 bases). The CDR3 has 15 amino acids. CDR1 MNHEY and CDR2 SMNVEV come from the germline V gene (reference sequence). The germline V and J ends were trimmed by 3 bases and 8 bases, with 16 bases remaining between them.

The chain carries TRBV7-3 and TRBJ2-3; D remains unclear. This CDR3 is built from 15 residues. Germline V lookup: CDR1 SGHTA, CDR2 FQGTGA. The V and J ends lost 5 bases and 2 bases respectively, with 14 bases between them. The CDR3 DNA is TGTGCCAGCAGCCCCTTGGCGCGGCCCACAGATACGCAGTATTTT. Encoded protein: CASSPLARPTDTQYF.

V gene TRBV28 combines with J gene TRBJ1-4, with 7 bases identical to TRBD1. Germline CDR1 reads MDHEN; CDR2 reads SYDVKM. CDR3 length equals 14 residues. The trim removed 5 bases at V and 7 bases at J, leaving 7 bases unmatched. This CDR3 reads CASSNRGLSEKLFF. CDR3 bases: TGTGCCAGCAGTAACAGGGGATTGAGTGAAAAACTGTTTTTT.

The gene calls are TRBV29-1 and TRBJ2-3, with D hard to call. This CDR3 is 12 amino acids long. The V gene's germline CDR1 is SQVTM and CDR2 ANQGSEA. V gave up 3 bases and J gave up 0 bases, with 4 bases separating them. This CDR3 reads CSVDLSTDTQYF. In nucleotides, the CDR3 is TGCAGCGTTGATTTAAGCACAGATACGCAGTATTTT.

The genes are TRBV19 and TRBJ1-2; D not certain. The V and J ends lost 3 bases and 3 bases respectively, with 11 bases between them. The CDR3 extends over 14 amino acids. CDR1 LNHDA and CDR2 SQIVND come from the germline V gene (reference sequence). The CDR3 nucleotides are TGTGCCAGTAGTATGGCCCGCGCCCACTATGGCTACACCTTC. Residues: CASSMARAHYGYTF.

Only one count was recorded for this clone. The rearrangement uses TRBV5-1 and TRBJ2-4; TRBD2 matches 16 bases. J lost 9 bases, V lost 3 bases, and 6 bases had no gene match. Germline CDR1 and CDR2: SGHRS and YFSETQ. The CDR3 is 16 amino acids. The CDR3 nucleotides read TGCGCCAGCAGCTCGGGACTAGCGGGAGGGCCAGCCATTCAGTACTTC. It encodes CASSSGLAGGPAIQYF.

The chain couples TRBV2 to TRBJ1-1; 7 bases are shared with TRBD1. V lost 4 bases, J lost 4 bases, and 0 bases stayed unmatched. The CDR3 runs 12 residues. Germline-derived CDR1 and CDR2 are SNHLY and FYNNEI. DNA for the CDR3: TGTGCCAGCAGTGGGGACAGCACTGAAGCTTTCTTT. Residues: CASSGDSTEAFF.

The V and J genes are TRBV5-8 and TRBJ2-1; 7 bases fit TRBD2. Trimming removed 0 bases from V and 9 bases from J; junction bases left unmatched: 9. The CDR3 is 15 amino acids. The germline V gene encodes CDR1 SGHTS and CDR2 YDEGEE. CDR3: CASSLAKWAGVEQFF. CDR3 nucleotides: TGTGCCAGCAGCTTGGCCAAGTGGGCGGGAGTTGAGCAGTTCTTC.

The genes are TRBV10-2 and TRBJ2-1; maybe TRBD2 (5 bases). V lost 6 bases, J lost 0 bases, and 15 bases lay in between. Per the germline V gene, CDR1 is WSHSY and CDR2 is SAAADI. CDR3 length: 16 amino acids. The CDR3 protein is CASRNYGESSYNEQFF. The CDR3 nucleotides read TGCGCCAGCAGGAACTACGGGGAGAGCTCCTACAATGAGCAGTTCTTC.

V is TRBV6-1 and J is TRBJ2-2, with no clear D. Trimming left V 7 bases short and J 0 bases short, with 12 bases between. This CDR3 contains 15 residues. Per germline, CDR1 MNHNS and CDR2 SASEGT. Here the CDR3 DNA reads TGTGCCAGCAAGGATTGGGTCCCGAACACCGGGGAGCTGTTTTTT. Its translation: CASKDWVPNTGELFF.